This T cell receptor beta chain originates from a study of blood T cell repertoires in COVID-19. Study overall: The United States, Italy and Spain were the sources of the acute and convalescent COVID-19 samples. PBMCs, B-cell-depleted T cells, or T cells provided the cDNA or gDNA that made up the material.

This CDR3 region has 12 residues. Looked up from germline, CDR1 is SGHAT and CDR2 is FQNNGV. V was clipped by 4 bases and J by 0 bases, with 3 bases between them. Authors' processing steps: How many nucleated cells were present was estimated from reference gene primer amplification. The assay was immunoSEQ multiplex PCR, and TCRdb's table has in-frame clones only and misses some. The V and J calls and the clone size are those of that table, but D and trimming were determined from the DNA. This sample has 17,000 or so clones, with over 65% found just once. The chain couples TRBV11-2 to TRBJ1-1, with D unresolved. The sample consisted of peripheral blood. The receptor was derived from a man aged 60 to 69 with active or convalescent COVID-19. The chain's CDR3 is CASSSMNTEAFF. In nucleotides, the CDR3 is TGTGCCAGCAGCTCAATGAACACTGAAGCTTTCTTT.